A single sample gave rise to the 13 T cell receptor beta chains below, sequenced in a study of T cell repertoires in cytomegalovirus infection. These TCRs' antigens remain unknown. TCRdb called the reads again in MiXCR, with one record for every CDR3 protein. The table lists tens of thousands of distinct CDR3 sequences, about 18% of them singletons. The specimen comprised CD8+ T cells from cultured PBMCs, sampled from culture after CMV antigen stimulation. Receptors were obtained from a human donor in good health (CMV status not recorded). Some clones in this sample may be carry-over from other donors' samples.

The chain joins TRBV7-9 to TRBJ2-2; 10 nucleotides align to TRBD1. CDR1 SEHNR and CDR2 FQNEAQ come from the germline V gene (reference sequence). The junction had 6 bases not matched to a gene; V was cut back by 5 bases and J by 6 bases. This CDR3 contains 15 residues. In DNA form, the CDR3 reads TGTGCCAGCAGCCCGACAGGGGGCGGCTCCGGGGAGCTGTTTTTT. Its protein product is CASSPTGGGSGELFF.

The V and J genes are TRBV7-2 and TRBJ2-7; D is uncertain. The germline CDR1 and CDR2 sequences are SGHTA and FQGNSA. The ends were cut back, 4 bases at V and 1 base at J, with 8 bases in the middle. The CDR3 is 13 residues long. The CDR3 spells CASSSWGSYEQYF. The CDR3, as DNA: TGTGCCAGCAGCTCCTGGGGATCCTACGAGCAGTACTTC.

This clonotype was recorded once. The V call is TRBV5-1, the J call TRBJ2-1; D unclear. Germline CDR1 SGHRS, CDR2 YFSETQ. V gave up 0 bases and J gave up 8 bases, with 3 bases separating them. CDR3 length: 11 amino acids. CDR3 sequence: CASSLADEQFF. As DNA, the CDR3 is TGCGCCAGCAGCTTGGCCGATGAGCAGTTCTTC.

A few counts support this clonotype. This chain joins TRBV7-8 and TRBJ2-5, with D perhaps TRBD2 (5 bases). V gave up 1 base and J gave up 1 base, with 7 bases separating them. This CDR3 is built from 14 residues. Germline CDR1 is SGHVS and CDR2 is FQNEAQ. CDR3 DNA: TGTGCCAGCAGCTTAGTCGGAGGCCAAGAGACCCAGTACTTC. Protein: CASSLVGGQETQYF.

This clonotype was seen a few times. The CDR3, as DNA: TGTGCCAGCAGTTACTCCGGACAGACCGGGGAGCTGTTTTTT. Amino acids: CASSYSGQTGELFF. The rearrangement uses TRBV6-5 and TRBJ2-2; tentatively, D is TRBD1 (6 bases). The CDR3 consists of 14 residues. The germline V gene has CDR1 MNHEY and CDR2 SVGAGI. Trimming shortened V by 0 bases and J by 5 bases, and 7 bases separated the two germline ends.

The chain couples TRBV9 to TRBJ1-3; no clear D gene. V gave up 7 bases and J gave up 0 bases, with 2 bases separating them. The germline gives CDR1 SGDLS, CDR2 YYNGEE. The CDR3 is 11 amino acids. The CDR3 DNA reads TGTGCCAGCCGCTCTGGAAACACCATATATTTT. Encoded protein: CASRSGNTIYF.

J is TRBJ2-3 and V is TRBV2; D gene unclear. The CDR3 length is 15 residues. Germline V gives CDR1 SNHLY, CDR2 FYNNEI. Trimming cost V 2 bases and J 4 bases, with 13 bases left between them. This CDR3 is CASSEHDMSADTQYF. The DNA for the CDR3 is TGTGCCAGCAGTGAACACGACATGTCGGCAGATACGCAGTATTTT.

This clonotype was counted a few times. The chain combines TRBV5-4 with TRBJ2-7; no clear D gene. The CDR3 contains 13 residues. With 0 bases removed from V and 4 bases from J, the gap between germline ends came to 8 bases. The germline gives CDR1 SGHNT, CDR2 YYREEE (reference sequence). The CDR3, as DNA: TGTGCCAGCAGCTTGGCCCCCCTATACGAGCAGTACTTC. This sequence encodes CASSLAPLYEQYF. Using reference TRBV5-4 and TRBJ2-7 for the parts outside the CDR3, the full variable domain is ETGVTQSPTHLIKTRGQQVTLRCSSQSGHNTVSWYQQALGQGPQFIFQYYREEENGRGNFPPRFSGLQFPNYSSELNVNALELDDSALYLCASSLAPLYEQYFGPGTRLTVT.

This sequence joins TRBV27 and TRBJ2-7; no definite D call. Trimming removed 0 bases at V and 6 bases at J, with 15 bases between. CDR1 and CDR2 from the germline V gene are MNHEY and SMNVEV (reference sequence). This CDR3 has 15 amino acids. The CDR3 coding sequence is TGTGCCAGCAGTTTATCGTCCCCCGATAGGGTCGAGCAGTACTTC. Amino acid sequence: CASSLSSPDRVEQYF.

The chain is built from TRBV7-9 and TRBJ2-3; 13 bases are a match to TRBD2. Germline CDR1 reads SEHNR; CDR2 reads FQNEAQ (reference sequence). Trimming took 5 bases from V and 0 from J; bases not matched to a gene: 11. The CDR3 is 19 amino acids. The chain's CDR3 is CASSPPRGTSGASTDTQYF. The CDR3 DNA is TGTGCCAGCAGCCCACCCCGAGGGACTAGCGGGGCTAGCACAGATACGCAGTATTTT.

The J gene is TRBJ1-1, the V gene TRBV9; D not resolved. From germline, CDR1 is SGDLS and CDR2 YYNGEE. This CDR3 spans 14 amino acids. V lost 0 bases to trimming and J lost 1 base, with 7 bases between them. The CDR3 nucleotides read TGTGCCAGCAGCGTAGCCCCACGGAACACTGAAGCTTTCTTT. It codes for CASSVAPRNTEAFF.

This clonotype appeared a few times. The chain employs TRBV4-2 and TRBJ2-7; 11 bases are a match to TRBD2. The CDR3 loop spans 17 amino acids. Germline values: CDR1 LGHNA, CDR2 YNFKEQ. The V segment lost 1 base and the J segment 2 bases; nucleotides outside the gene matches: 7. CDR3 amino acids: CASSQASLAGGPYEQYF. The CDR3 DNA sequence: TGTGCCAGCAGCCAAGCCTCCTTAGCGGGAGGGCCCTACGAGCAGTACTTC.

This clonotype was counted between two and nine times. Relative to the germline gene, one junction end is altered; a read error may explain this. This chain uses TRBV12-3 or TRBV12-4 with TRBJ2-1, with D possibly matching TRBD2 (5 bases). This CDR3 is 13 amino acids long. The CDR3: CASSILRGPEMVF. CDR3 DNA sequence: TGTGCCAGCAGTATCCTCCGAGGGCCGGAGATGGTCTTC.